This entry describes one TCR beta chain. Deletions cut 4 bases from V and 8 bases from J, with 12 bases between. The CDR3 has 12 amino acids. Germline V CDR1 and CDR2: SGHRS, YFSETQ. The sample comes from a study of blood T cell repertoires in COVID-19. On the study more broadly: Specimens from acute and convalescent COVID-19 originated in the United States, Italy and Spain.

In the study's own analysis: How many nucleated cells were present was estimated from reference gene primer amplification. Repertoires were generated with immunoSEQ multiplex PCR, while TCRdb's copy carries only in-frame clones and drops some. That table furnishes V, J and clone size, whereas the DNA furnished D and trimming. Seen here are a few hundred thousand clones, 85% observed once, and the top ten hold roughly 3.6%. The receptor was isolated from a woman aged 18-29 years with acute or convalescent COVID-19. The chain links TRBV5-1 to TRBJ1-2; D remains ambiguous. Material for sequencing was peripheral blood. CDR3 sequence reads: CASSAALYGYTF. CDR3 coding DNA: TGCGCCAGCAGCGCGGCCCTCTACGGCTACACCTTC.